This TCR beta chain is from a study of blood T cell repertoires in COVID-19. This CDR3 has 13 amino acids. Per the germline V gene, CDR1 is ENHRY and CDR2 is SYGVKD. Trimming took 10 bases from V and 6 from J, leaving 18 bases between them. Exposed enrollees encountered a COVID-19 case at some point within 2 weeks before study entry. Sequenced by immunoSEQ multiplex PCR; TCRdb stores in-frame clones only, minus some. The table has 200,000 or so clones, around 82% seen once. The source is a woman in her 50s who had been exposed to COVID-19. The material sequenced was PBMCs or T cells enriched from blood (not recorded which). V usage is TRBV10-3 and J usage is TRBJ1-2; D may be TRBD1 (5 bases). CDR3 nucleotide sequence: TGTGCCACCACCACCCGGGACTCGGATGGCTACACCTTC. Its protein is CATTTRDSDGYTF.